This T cell receptor beta chain was identified during a study of blood T cell repertoires in COVID-19. Study-wide context: Sources were T cells, B-cell-depleted T cells, or PBMCs; the material itself was cDNA or gDNA.

While infection was still active, Seattle patients were enrolled and then followed longitudinally. The protocol was immunoSEQ multiplex PCR, while the TCRdb copy is restricted to in-frame clones and leaves out a portion. The repertoire holds about 370,000 clones, around 87% seen once, with about 10% in the top ten. J was trimmed by 7 bases and V by 6 bases; bases with no gene match: 7. The CDR3 spans 14 residues. From germline, CDR1 is MNHEY and CDR2 SVGAGI. This receptor was taken from a woman in her 30s with COVID-19, enrolled during active disease. The gene calls are TRBV6-5 and TRBJ2-2; 8 nucleotides line up with TRBD1. The sample comprised peripheral blood. The CDR3 DNA reads as TGTGCCAGCAGGCCCAGGGGGCGGAACGGGGAGCTGTTTTTT. Its translation is CASRPRGRNGELFF.